The clone carrying this T cell receptor (beta chain) was detected only a few times. Unique molecular identifiers were incorporated into the prepared TCRbeta library. TCRdb reprocessed the PCR reads via MiXCR and lists one record per CDR3 protein. The sample contains some 520,000 distinct CDR3 sequences, around a third of which appear only once. The entry originates in a study of T-cell reconstitution after alpha-beta-depleted transplantation in children. CDR1 and CDR2 (germline): SGHRS, YFSETQ. Trimming left V 4 bases short and J 0 bases short, with 16 bases between. CDR3 length: 16 residues. The rearrangement joins TRBV5-1 to TRBJ1-1, with unresolved D. The sample in question was PBMCs from the stem cell graft donor, obtained from the stem cell graft. The sequence came from a human donor who donated a stem cell graft to a child with aplastic anemia. CDR3 residues: CASSATRGNLNTEAFF. The CDR3 nucleotides read TGCGCCAGCAGCGCTACCCGGGGTAACCTGAACACTGAAGCTTTCTTT.